These T cell receptor beta chains were read from a single sample in a study of T cells in localized non-small cell lung cancer. Data came from immunoSEQ multiplex PCR; TCRdb stores just in-frame clones and leaves some out. The repertoire holds around 130,000 clones, with roughly 90% as singletons. The specimen was peripheral blood, collected before any cancer treatment. The receptor set was obtained from a female donor aged 60 or older with stage I lung adenocarcinoma. CDR3s include the opening cysteine and the closing phenylalanine or tryptophan. D genes are given only for firm matches. Only part of the rows carry a size: once, few, many, or a class if the clone is expanded.

TGCGCCAGCAGCAGCACAGGGTACACCGGGGAGCTGTTTTTT,CASSSTGYTGELFF,TRBV5-1,TRBJ2-2,NA,NA
TGTGCCAGCAGTCCCTCTGGAGTCGGGAGCACTGAAGCTTTCTTT,CASSPSGVGSTEAFF,TRBV6-5,TRBJ1-1,NA,NA
TGCGCCAGCAGCTTGGCACGGACAGGCCTCACAGATACGCAGTATTTT,CASSLARTGLTDTQYF,TRBV5-1,TRBJ2-3,TRBD1,NA
TGTGCCAGCAGTTACGGCGGGACTAGCGGGAGGGCTGAGCAGTTCTTC,CASSYGGTSGRAEQFF,TRBV6-5,TRBJ2-1,TRBD2,NA
TGCGCCAGCAGCACGGATGGAATGGGCAGGGGCCTAGCGGGACGGGCCAATGAGCAGTTCTTC,CASSTDGMGRGLAGRANEQFF,TRBV5-1,TRBJ2-1,TRBD2,NA
TGTGCCAGCAGCAGGACTAGCGGGAGGGCCAGTGGTAAGGAGACCCAGTACTTC,CASSRTSGRASGKETQYF,TRBV28,TRBJ2-5,TRBD2,NA
TGTGCCATCAGCCTACAGGGAGGCAACACCATATATTTT,CAISLQGGNTIYF,TRBV10-3,TRBJ1-3,NA,NA
TGTGCCAGCAGTGATCTGGTAGATACGCAGTATTTT,CASSDLVDTQYF,TRBV6-1,TRBJ2-3,NA,NA
TGTGCCAGTAGTATCAGGGGGGCAAACACCGGGGAGCTGTTTTTT,CASSIRGANTGELFF,TRBV19,TRBJ2-2,NA,NA
TGTGCCAGCAGCAAAACCTCCATCATCTCTGGAAACACCATATATTTT,CASSKTSIISGNTIYF,TRBV5-6,TRBJ1-3,NA,NA
TGTGCCTGGAGTGTACGGGGACAGGACTATGGCTACACCTTC,CAWSVRGQDYGYTF,TRBV30,TRBJ1-2,TRBD1,NA
TGCAGCGTTGGATCGGGACTAGCGGGGAGCACAGATACGCAGTATTTT,CSVGSGLAGSTDTQYF,TRBV29-1,TRBJ2-3,TRBD2,NA
TGTGCCTGGAGGGTGACAGGTTCCACCGGGGAGCTGTTTTTT,CAWRVTGSTGELFF,TRBV30,TRBJ2-2,NA,NA
TGTGCCAGCAGAGCCGGCGGGGTAAACACTGAAGCTTTCTTT,CASRAGGVNTEAFF,TRBV6-1,TRBJ1-1,NA,NA
TGTGCCAGCAGCTTGGCCAGATTAGGAACTACAGATACGCAGTATTTT,CASSLARLGTTDTQYF,TRBV5-4,TRBJ2-3,NA,NA
TGTGCCTGGAGTGCACAGGAAAAACTGTTTTTT,CAWSAQEKLFF,TRBV30,TRBJ1-4,NA,once
TGCGCCAGCAGCTTGTTGCTACGAGGCGGAGACGAGCAGTACTTC,CASSLLLRGGDEQYF,TRBV5-1,TRBJ2-7,NA,NA
TGTGCCAGCAGTTTATGGGTAGCTAGCGGGAGCAATGAGCAGTTCTTC,CASSLWVASGSNEQFF,TRBV28,TRBJ2-1,TRBD2,NA
TGTGCCAGCAGCTCCGGGACAGCAAGCAATCAGCCCCAGCATTTT,CASSSGTASNQPQHF,TRBV7-9,TRBJ1-5,TRBD1,NA
TGTGCCAGCAGTTACTCGACGGGGGGCTCTGGAAACACCATATATTTT,CASSYSTGGSGNTIYF,TRBV6-5,TRBJ1-3,NA,NA
TGTGCCACCAGCAGAGACAGGAGTACGACAGATACGCAGTATTTT,CATSRDRSTTDTQYF,TRBV15,TRBJ2-3,NA,NA
TGTGCCAGCAGTCTTACTGGGACAGGGGGTATCTACGAGCAGTACTTC,CASSLTGTGGIYEQYF,TRBV9,TRBJ2-7,TRBD1,NA
TGTGCCAGCAGTTTTTCAGGGTTATATCAGCCCCAGCATTTT,CASSFSGLYQPQHF,TRBV28,TRBJ1-5,NA,NA
TGCGCCAGCAGCTTCGCTCAGGGAGGGGAGACCCAGTACTTC,CASSFAQGGETQYF,TRBV5-1,TRBJ2-5,TRBD2,NA
TGTGCCAGCAGCCCACGGTTGGATACGCAGTATTTT,CASSPRLDTQYF,TRBV7-9,TRBJ2-3,NA,NA
TGTGCCAGCAGTTTCCCAGGGCTAGCGGGGGGCTCCTACGAGCAGTACTTC,CASSFPGLAGGSYEQYF,TRBV28,TRBJ2-7,TRBD2,once
TGTGCCAGCAGCCCGCGGACAGGGGGACTCCTTTACAATGAGCAGTTCTTC,CASSPRTGGLLYNEQFF,TRBV7-2,TRBJ2-1,TRBD1,NA
TGTGCCAGCAGCTTCGGGACAGGGGATGGTGAGCAGTTCTTC,CASSFGTGDGEQFF,TRBV9,TRBJ2-1,TRBD1,NA
TGCAGTGCTAGGCCCGGGGATACGCAGTATTTT,CSARPGDTQYF,TRBV20-1,TRBJ2-3,NA,once
TGCGCCAGCAGCTTACAGGGTAAGGAGGACACTGAAGCTTTCTTT,CASSLQGKEDTEAFF,TRBV5-1,TRBJ1-1,NA,once
TGTGCCAGCAGTGAAGGTCGGTGGGCGGCGGGTCAGATAGGCACAGATACGCAGTATTTT,CASSEGRWAAGQIGTDTQYF,TRBV6-1,TRBJ2-3,NA,NA
TGCAGCGTTGCCGGGACTAGTATCTACGAGCAGTACTTC,CSVAGTSIYEQYF,TRBV29-1,TRBJ2-7,TRBD2,NA
TGCGCCAGCAGTGTAGAAGCGGGAGGCGAGCAGTACTTC,CASSVEAGGEQYF,TRBV10-1,TRBJ2-7,TRBD2,NA